This T cell receptor (beta chain) emerged from a study of Ad26.COV2.S vaccination and SARS-CoV-2 variants. Looking at the study overall: Administration of Ad26.COV2.S was intramuscular, either once or twice 56 days apart. Study results and caveats: Vaccine recipients and placebo recipients showed similar non-spike TCR breadth.

On this clone itself: What it binds is unknown.

Noted treatment: some 20 received Ad26.COV2.S at low or high dose, single or two shots; 5 received placebo; per-sample allocation not given. Collection of the samples took place on day 63 after the first injection of vaccine or placebo. Sequencing was performed with immunoSEQ multiplex PCR; in TCRdb, only in-frame clones are kept and a portion is missing. Of under 600,000 clones in the sample, 89% were seen once. This CDR3 has 14 amino acids. The V segment lost 2 bases and the J segment 6 bases; nucleotides outside the gene matches: 6. The germline V gene has CDR1 KGHSH and CDR2 LQKENI. The sequences come from peripheral blood, collected in a trial of Ad26.COV2.S vaccine versus placebo. The chain has TRBV18 and TRBJ1-1, with 7 bases matching TRBD1. This receptor was obtained from a person between 18 and 59 years old who received the Ad26.COV2.S COVID-19 vaccine or a placebo. The CDR3 region is CASSPASQGPEAFF. In DNA form, the CDR3 reads TGTGCCAGCTCACCAGCCTCACAGGGGCCTGAAGCTTTCTTT.